The 13 T cell receptor beta chains below all came from one sample that was sequenced in a study of blood T cell repertoires in COVID-19. The table came from immunoSEQ multiplex PCR; TCRdb's copy has only in-frame clones and leaves some out. The sample carries about 260,000 clones, 85% to 90% recorded once. Sample: PBMCs or T cells enriched from blood (not recorded which). Every receptor here comes from a woman in her twenties or thirties with acute COVID-19.

This clone was seen a single time. The gene calls are TRBV4-1 and TRBJ2-2; possible D gene TRBD2, 5 bases. CDR3 length: 17 residues. Trimming shortened V by 4 bases and J by 0 bases, and 15 bases separated the two germline ends. Germline lookup yields CDR1 MGHRA and CDR2 YSYEKL. The CDR3 bases are TGCGCCAGCAGCCTCAAAAACGGAGGAACGAACACCGGGGAGCTGTTTTTT. It yields the protein CASSLKNGGTNTGELFF.

This clone was counted a few times. The rearrangement uses TRBV19 and TRBJ2-2, with TRBD1 matching 8 bases. CDR3 length equals 17 residues. The V gene end was trimmed by 5 bases and the J gene end by 4 bases; junction bases not matched to a gene: 12. Per germline, CDR1 LNHDA and CDR2 SQIVND (reference sequence). DNA for the CDR3: TGTGCCAGTAGTTCCCCCGGACAGGGTTCGAGCACCGGGGAGCTGTTTTTT. It encodes CASSSPGQGSSTGELFF.

The sample holds one count of this clone. This chain uses TRBV7-2 with TRBJ2-7; D perhaps matches TRBD2 (5 bases). Germline V gives CDR1 SGHTA, CDR2 FQGNSA. Trimming shortened V by 2 bases and J by 3 bases, and 11 bases separated the two germline ends. CDR3 length: 14 amino acids. The CDR3 region has the DNA TGTGCCAGCAGCTTAAGAGGGTCATACTACGAGCAGTACTTC. Translation: CASSLRGSYYEQYF.

This sequence joins TRBV19 and TRBJ1-5; 8 bases are a match to TRBD1. CDR3 length equals 17 residues. Germline assignment: CDR1 LNHDA and CDR2 SQIVND (reference sequence). The V and J ends lost 1 base and 7 bases, in that order; junction bases with no gene match: 12. For the CDR3, the DNA is TGTGCCAGTAGTATAGGCCCGGCAGGGGGCAGAGACCAGCCCCAGCATTTT. It yields the protein CASSIGPAGGRDQPQHF.

As regards this clone: The same CDR3 can be traced to other DNA sequences in this sample. This chain joins TRBV9 and TRBJ1-2, with 9 bases that match TRBD1. Germline values: CDR1 SGDLS, CDR2 YYNGEE. The J segment lost 5 bases and the V segment lost 2 bases, leaving 7 bases of the junction unmatched. The CDR3 is made up of 15 amino acids. CDR3 in amino acids: CASSVNDRGSYGYTF. CDR3 bases: TGTGCCAGCAGCGTTAACGACAGGGGGTCTTATGGCTACACCTTC.

V gene TRBV12-3 or TRBV12-4 combines with J gene TRBJ1-2; 7 bases map to TRBD1. Unmatched junction bases numbered 5, after V lost 6 bases and J lost 4 bases. This CDR3 is built from 13 residues. The CDR3 region is CASSQGGSYGYTF. In DNA form, the CDR3 reads TGTGCCAGCAGCCAAGGGGGCAGCTATGGCTACACCTTC.

V is TRBV7-6 and J is TRBJ1-4; perhaps TRBD1 as D (5 bases). Germline V gives CDR1 SGHVS, CDR2 FNYEAQ. Deletions cut 4 bases from V and 7 bases from J, with 13 bases between. The CDR3 length is 14 residues. CDR3 amino acids: CASSSGGFGEKLFF. Here the CDR3 DNA reads TGTGCCAGCAGCTCCGGGGGGTTCGGTGAAAAACTGTTTTTT.

The chain uses TRBV4-1 and TRBJ2-2; D possibly corresponds to TRBD2 (6 bases). Germline assignment: CDR1 MGHRA and CDR2 YSYEKL. The length of the CDR3 is 17 residues. V was clipped by 3 bases and J by 5 bases, with 19 bases between them. The CDR3 sequence is CASSHMDRRVITGELFF. In DNA, the CDR3 is TGCGCCAGCAGCCATATGGACCGGAGGGTAATAACCGGGGAGCTGTTTTTT.

This sequence joins TRBV18 and TRBJ1-1; 7 bases are shared with TRBD1. This CDR3 comprises 14 residues. Germline loops: CDR1 KGHSH, CDR2 LQKENI. V gave up 1 base and J gave up 1 base; unmatched junction bases: 0. CDR3 residues: CASSPQGANTEAFF. CDR3 sequence (DNA): TGTGCCAGCTCACCACAGGGGGCGAACACTGAAGCTTTCTTT.

The J gene is TRBJ2-1, the V gene TRBV28, with 7 positions matching TRBD2. The CDR3 sequence is 14 residues long. Germline loops: CDR1 MDHEN, CDR2 SYDVKM. Trimming cost V 6 bases and J 5 bases; bases outside gene matches: 7. In DNA, the CDR3 is TGTGCCAGCAGGCAGAGCGGGGTAAACAATGAGCAGTTCTTC. Its translation: CASRQSGVNNEQFF.

The gene calls are TRBV6-5 and TRBJ2-7; D gene ambiguous. This CDR3 contains 16 residues. CDR1 is MNHEY, CDR2 SVGAGI, per germline. Trimming removed 0 bases at V and 2 bases at J, with 14 bases between. The CDR3 DNA is TGTGCCAGCAGTTACTCAGCAGGTGAGAAGACCTACGAGCAGTACTTC. Translated, it gives CASSYSAGEKTYEQYF.

The gene calls are TRBV9 and TRBJ2-2; 12 bases align to TRBD2. The CDR3 length is 17 residues. Trimming took 0 bases from V and 7 from J; bases not matched to a gene: 7. CDR1 is SGDLS, CDR2 YYNGEE, per germline. CDR3 nucleotide sequence: TGTGCCAGCAGCGTAGGCACTAGCGGGAGGTTTGGCGGGGAGCTGTTTTTT. Residues: CASSVGTSGRFGGELFF.

The chain couples TRBV28 to TRBJ2-7; D gene unclear. Trimming took 6 bases from V and 2 from J, leaving 11 bases between them. The CDR3 sequence is 13 residues long. Germline V gene data show CDR1 as MDHEN and CDR2 as SYDVKM. The chain's CDR3 is CASRPNSPYEQYF. The DNA for the CDR3 is TGTGCCAGCAGACCTAATTCCCCCTACGAGCAGTACTTC.